The 5 T cell receptor beta chains in this list originate from one sample, sequenced in a study of blood T cell repertoires in COVID-19 (TCRdb year 2020). The library was obtained by the immunoSEQ multiplex PCR assay. The immuneACCESS repertoire file appears here via TCRdb, limited to in-frame rearrangements. These files lack a portion of the clones; in checked studies, under half of the deficit traces to unresolved V genes, and the cause of the others is not known. The sample has 95,000 or so clones on record, 81% of them singletons. The top ten constitute under 5.5% of the sample. Sequenced material: peripheral blood. The receptor set was obtained from an elderly man with COVID-19, enrolled during active disease.

The V and J genes are TRBV27 and TRBJ1-2; TRBD1 agrees at 9 bases. The CDR3 covers 15 residues. Germline CDR1 and CDR2: MNHEY and SMNVEV (reference sequence). V lost 7 bases to trimming and J lost 4 bases; unmatched junction nucleotides: 10. CDR3 nucleotides: TGTGCCAGCAAACTTGGACAGGGGCTTTCCTATGGCTACACCTTC. It yields the protein CASKLGQGLSYGYTF.

The chain carries TRBV5-1 and TRBJ1-1, with 8 bases that match TRBD1. The CDR3 spans 14 residues. V gave up 6 bases and J gave up 3 bases; unmatched junction bases: 7. The germline CDR1 and CDR2 sequences are SGHRS and YFSETQ. CDR3 sequence reads: CASTYTGGYTEAFF. The CDR3, as DNA: TGCGCCAGCACCTATACAGGGGGGTACACTGAAGCTTTCTTT.

The rearrangement links TRBV5-3 to TRBJ1-4; TRBD1 matches at 8 bases. Being an ORF, TRBV5-3 has a function that is uncertain. CDR3 length: 13 residues. Trimming at V came to 9 bases and at J to 3 bases, leaving 4 bases not matched to a gene. The CDR3: CANETGANEKLFF. In DNA form, the CDR3 reads TGTGCCAACGAGACAGGGGCTAATGAAAAACTGTTTTTT.

V usage is TRBV5-1 and J usage is TRBJ2-2; 9 bases match TRBD1. This CDR3 is built from 15 residues. V trimming: 1 base; J trimming: 5 bases; junction bases outside the gene matches: 3. CDR1 is SGHRS and CDR2 is YFSETQ in the germline V gene. The DNA for the CDR3 is TGCGCCAGCAGCTTGACAGGGGGCTATACCGGGGAGCTGTTTTTT. This sequence encodes CASSLTGGYTGELFF.

The chain carries TRBV19 and TRBJ2-7, with a possible D match to TRBD2 (6 bases). The length of the CDR3 is 12 residues. Trimming cost V 4 bases and J 3 bases, with 7 bases left between them. Germline CDR1 and CDR2: LNHDA and SQIVND (reference sequence). CDR3 DNA: TGTGCCAGTAGTAACGGGGGCTACGAGCAGTACTTC. Its protein product is CASSNGGYEQYF.